The 28 T cell receptor beta chains given below trace back to one sample, sequenced in a study of cytomegalovirus exposure and HLA in healthy donors. The PCR made use of 60 Vbeta and 13 Jbeta primers. Some clones are missing from TCRdb's copy, which holds only in-frame ones; the method was immunoSEQ multiplex PCR. Among under 300,000 clones listed, 70% to 90% were seen once. The source material was PBMCs. The receptors stem from a man in his forties or fifties in good health and CMV-seropositive.

This rearrangement joins TRBV27 to TRBJ2-7, with TRBD2 identical over 12 bases. There are 18 residues in the CDR3. J was trimmed by 4 bases and V by 7 bases; bases with no gene match: 17. Germline lookup yields CDR1 MNHEY and CDR2 SMNVEV (reference sequence). The CDR3: CASNLRGLAGLAVYEQYF. The CDR3 nucleotides are TGTGCCAGCAATCTTAGGGGACTAGCGGGCTTGGCGGTATACGAGCAGTACTTC.

The CDR3: CSANREYEQYF. Written as DNA, the CDR3 is TGCAGTGCTAACAGGGAATACGAGCAGTACTTC. This chain connects TRBV20-1 to TRBJ2-7, with a weak D call TRBD1 (6 bases). Germline V lookup: CDR1 DFQATT, CDR2 SNEGSKA (reference sequence). The germline V and J ends were trimmed by 4 bases and 4 bases, with 8 bases remaining between them. This CDR3 has 11 amino acids.

The chain couples TRBV7-6 to TRBJ2-1, with 9 nucleotides matching TRBD1. The CDR3 has 18 amino acids. J gave up 8 bases and V 4 bases, and 18 bases lay outside the gene matches. CDR1 and CDR2 (germline): SGHVS, FNYEAQ. CDR3 sequence (DNA): TGTGCCAGCAGCTCGTCGCTCACAGGGGGCGCTGGGAAGGATGAGCAGTTCTTC. Translated, it gives CASSSSLTGGAGKDEQFF.

This sequence joins TRBV7-9 and TRBJ1-4; possibly TRBD1 for D (6 bases). V gave up 4 bases and J gave up 0 bases, with 18 bases separating them. There are 18 residues in the CDR3. Germline V gene lookup returns CDR1 SEHNR and CDR2 FQNEAQ (reference sequence). The CDR3 bases are TGTGCCAGCAGCTCCGACAACTCCAAGGGGGCAACTAATGAAAAACTGTTTTTT. It encodes CASSSDNSKGATNEKLFF.

The gene calls are TRBV18 and TRBJ2-7; 7 nucleotides align to TRBD1. The CDR3 totals 13 residues. V was pared by 3 bases and J by 5 bases, with 4 bases of the junction left unmatched. Germline CDR1 reads KGHSH; CDR2 reads LQKENI. CDR3 region: CASSPSDRDEQYF. The CDR3, as DNA: TGTGCCAGCTCACCTAGCGACAGGGACGAGCAGTACTTC.

This chain connects TRBV2 to TRBJ2-1; D may be TRBD2 (5 bases). Trimming cost V 0 bases and J 13 bases, with 10 bases left between them. This CDR3 is 12 amino acids long. Germline CDR1 and CDR2: SNHLY and FYNNEI. DNA of the CDR3: TGTGCCAGCAGTGAAGCCCGACGGGAACAGTTCTTC. It specifies CASSEARREQFF.

This chain connects TRBV28 to TRBJ2-1; TRBD2 matches 9 bases. The germline V gene encodes CDR1 MDHEN and CDR2 SYDVKM. This CDR3 contains 15 residues. Losses at the gene ends were 3 bases for V and 10 bases for J; bases not matched to a gene: 10. DNA of the CDR3: TGTGCCAGCAGTTTGGGGAAGGCGGGAGGGTGGGAGCAGTTCTTC. This sequence encodes CASSLGKAGGWEQFF.

The chain joins TRBV7-9 to TRBJ2-7, with 12 bases identical to TRBD2. Looked up from germline, CDR1 is SEHNR and CDR2 is FQNEAQ (reference sequence). V dropped 5 bases and J dropped 6; count of bases not matched to a gene: 5. The CDR3 extends over 14 amino acids. The CDR3 DNA follows: TGTGCCAGCAGCCCGACTAGCGGGAGCGGCGAGCAGTACTTC. It specifies CASSPTSGSGEQYF.

The chain combines TRBV19 with TRBJ1-1, with 10 bases matching TRBD1. The germline gives CDR1 LNHDA, CDR2 SQIVND (reference sequence). The V segment lost 3 bases and the J segment 4 bases; nucleotides outside the gene matches: 5. The CDR3 extends over 15 amino acids. Here the CDR3 DNA reads TGTGCCAGTAGTATCCCCGGGACAGGGGCCACTGAAGCTTTCTTT. Translated: CASSIPGTGATEAFF.

This chain links TRBV2 with TRBJ2-1; 9 bases agree with TRBD2. J lost 4 bases, V lost 9 bases, and 10 bases had no gene match. This CDR3 comprises 15 residues. Germline lookup yields CDR1 SNHLY and CDR2 FYNNEI. The CDR3 bases are TGTGCCAGTACTACAGCTAGCGGGGCGTACAATGAGCAGTTCTTC. This sequence encodes CASTTASGAYNEQFF.

The chain joins TRBV19 to TRBJ2-3; TRBD2 matches at 11 bases. Germline-derived CDR1 and CDR2 are LNHDA and SQIVND (reference sequence). V lost 4 bases, J lost 4 bases, and 4 bases stayed unmatched. This CDR3 region has 15 residues. The CDR3 sequence: CASSTTSGSADTQYF. The CDR3 nucleotides are TGTGCCAGTAGTACCACTAGCGGGAGTGCAGATACGCAGTATTTT.

In its sample, this clone was seen once. This chain links TRBV28 with TRBJ1-1; 9 nucleotides match TRBD1. The CDR3 runs to 14 residues. The ends lost 7 bases at V and 5 bases at J; junction bases unmatched: 8. Germline V gene sequence: CDR1 MDHEN, CDR2 SYDVKM. CDR3 coding DNA: TGTGCCAGCAATTGGGGGACAGGGCGAACTGAAGCTTTCTTT. It codes for CASNWGTGRTEAFF.

The J gene is TRBJ1-2, the V gene TRBV12-5, with a tentative D call TRBD1 (5 bases). The CDR3 length is 13 residues. V was trimmed by 2 bases and J by 6 bases, leaving 10 bases between them. Germline lookup yields CDR1 LGHNT and CDR2 FRNRAP. The DNA of the CDR3 is TGTGCTAGTGGTTTGAGCCGGGGGAATGGCTACACCTTC. Its translation is CASGLSRGNGYTF.

The chain employs TRBV2 and TRBJ2-7; 8 nucleotides match TRBD2. Germline V gene lookup returns CDR1 SNHLY and CDR2 FYNNEI. Trimming at V came to 6 bases and at J to 2 bases, leaving 6 bases not matched to a gene. The CDR3 totals 14 residues. DNA for the CDR3: TGTGCCAGCAGATTCACTAGCGGTGCCTACGAGCAGTACTTC. This encodes CASRFTSGAYEQYF.

CDR3 in amino acids: CASSTLRDRLVDEQFF. The CDR3 DNA is TGCGCCAGCAGCACACTGAGGGACAGGCTTGTCGATGAGCAGTTCTTC. The genes are TRBV5-1 and TRBJ2-1, with 8 bases aligning to TRBD1. This CDR3 has 16 residues. Germline-derived CDR1 and CDR2 are SGHRS and YFSETQ. V trimming: 4 bases; J trimming: 8 bases; junction bases outside the gene matches: 14. The full variable domain, in which reference TRBV5-1 and TRBJ2-1 provide the parts outside the CDR3, is KAGVTQTPRYLIKTRGQQVTLSCSPISGHRSVSWYQQTPGQGLQFLFEYFSETQRNKGNFPGRFSGRQFSNSRSEMNVSTLELGDSALYLCASSTLRDRLVDEQFFGPGTRLTVL.

CDR3 amino acids: CASSWSGDTQYF. For the CDR3, the DNA is TGCGCCAGCAGTTGGAGCGGCGATACGCAGTATTTT. V usage is TRBV5-1 and J usage is TRBJ2-3, with TRBD2 as a possible D gene (5 bases). The germline V gene encodes CDR1 SGHRS and CDR2 YFSETQ. The CDR3 sequence is 12 residues long. V lost 5 bases to trimming and J lost 6 bases, with 10 bases between them.

The V and J genes are TRBV5-1 and TRBJ1-1, with a tentative D call TRBD1 (6 bases). The CDR3 totals 14 residues. Germline loops: CDR1 SGHRS, CDR2 YFSETQ. Trimming stripped 0 bases from V and 3 bases from J, with 9 bases between. CDR3 sequence reads: CASSLAGEYTEAFF. Written as DNA, the CDR3 is TGCGCCAGCAGCTTGGCAGGGGAGTACACTGAAGCTTTCTTT.

The chain couples TRBV19 to TRBJ2-7, with a possible D match to TRBD2 (6 bases). Trimming removed 4 bases at V and 3 bases at J, with 13 bases between. CDR3 length: 14 amino acids. Germline V gives CDR1 LNHDA, CDR2 SQIVND (reference sequence). The CDR3 region has the DNA TGTGCCAGTAGTACTACGGGACTTGGCTACGAGCAGTACTTC. Translating it yields CASSTTGLGYEQYF.

Here the CDR3 reads CASSLDGSSGNTIYF. In DNA, the CDR3 is TGTGCCAGCAGCCTAGACGGGAGCTCTGGAAACACCATATATTTT. V gene TRBV6-5 combines with J gene TRBJ1-3; D is unresolved. Germline loops: CDR1 MNHEY, CDR2 SVGAGI. The germline V and J ends were trimmed by 6 bases and 0 bases, with 12 bases remaining between them. CDR3 length: 15 residues.

The rearrangement uses TRBV10-1 and TRBJ2-7, with 11 bases lining up with TRBD1. CDR1 and CDR2 from the germline V gene are WNHNN and SYGVQD (reference sequence). After removal of 3 bases from V and 6 bases from J, the junction contained 7 bases not matched to a gene. The CDR3 runs to 15 residues. CDR3 nucleotides: TGCGCCAGCAGTGAATGGGACAGGGGGTTTTCCGAGCAGTACTTC. The encoded protein is CASSEWDRGFSEQYF.

The chain carries TRBV10-3 and TRBJ2-7; TRBD2 agrees at 8 bases. From germline, CDR1 is ENHRY and CDR2 SYGVKD. J lost 0 bases, V lost 2 bases, and 9 bases had no gene match. The CDR3 is 17 residues long. The CDR3: CAISEPSPTSGSYEQYF. The CDR3 DNA reads TGTGCCATCAGTGAGCCGAGCCCCACTAGCGGCTCCTACGAGCAGTACTTC.

The rearrangement links TRBV4-3 to TRBJ2-1; 10 bases agree with TRBD2. CDR1 and CDR2 (germline): LGHNA, YSLEER. This CDR3 region has 15 residues. The junction had 7 bases not matched to a gene; V was cut back by 2 bases and J by 9 bases. The CDR3: CASSQPAGGPGEQFF. CDR3 nucleotides: TGCGCCAGCAGCCAACCAGCGGGAGGGCCGGGTGAGCAGTTCTTC.

This chain joins TRBV7-2 and TRBJ2-5; D is possibly TRBD2 (6 bases). Trimming cost V 2 bases and J 3 bases, with 13 bases left between them. Germline V CDR1 and CDR2: SGHTA, FQGNSA. The CDR3 is made up of 15 amino acids. CDR3 nucleotide sequence: TGTGCCAGCAGCTTACGCGGGATGAGGGAAGAGACCCAGTACTTC. Translating it yields CASSLRGMREETQYF.

The gene calls are TRBV5-1 and TRBJ2-1, with TRBD2 matching 7 bases. This CDR3 is 17 amino acids long. V shed 4 bases and J 1 base; nucleotides not matched to a gene: 11. Looked up from germline, CDR1 is SGHRS and CDR2 is YFSETQ. DNA for the CDR3: TGCGCCAGCAGCGCCAGTCCTAGCGGAATTTCCTACAATGAGCAGTTCTTC. Amino acid sequence: CASSASPSGISYNEQFF.

The chain employs TRBV4-1 and TRBJ1-5; D not resolved. CDR1 MGHRA and CDR2 YSYEKL come from the germline V gene. This CDR3 is 16 amino acids long. The V end was cut by 2 bases, the J end by 2 bases, with 13 bases between. The CDR3: CASSQSEAWGNQPQHF. CDR3 nucleotide sequence: TGCGCCAGCAGCCAAAGCGAAGCCTGGGGCAATCAGCCCCAGCATTTT.

The chain recombines TRBV6-5 with TRBJ2-5, with a possible D match to TRBD1 (6 bases). The end of the DNA aligns better with TRBJ2-7, so the J call may be wrong. This CDR3 is built from 13 residues. Germline CDR1 MNHEY, CDR2 SVGAGI. DNA for the CDR3: TGTGCCAGCAGTGAAGACAGGCCCTACGAGCAGTACTTC. It codes for CASSEDRPYEQYF.

J is TRBJ2-1 and V is TRBV29-1, with D perhaps TRBD2 (5 bases). Between the trimmed V and J ends, which lost 5 bases and 5 bases, there was a span of 10 bases. There are 12 residues in the CDR3. CDR1 is SQVTM and CDR2 is ANQGSEA in the germline V gene. The CDR3 nucleotides read TGCAGCGTTACCGGGGAAAACAATGAGCAGTTCTTC. Translation: CSVTGENNEQFF.

The chain has TRBV14 and TRBJ2-7; 7 bases fit TRBD1. Per germline, CDR1 SGHDN and CDR2 FVKESK. V trimming: 5 bases; J trimming: 3 bases; junction bases outside the gene matches: 4. This CDR3 is 13 amino acids long. The CDR3 bases are TGTGCCAGCAGCTACCGGGACAGCTACGAGCAGTACTTC. This gives the protein CASSYRDSYEQYF.